This T cell receptor (beta chain) stems from a study of shared clonotypes between healthy human individuals. Background on the study: The people who gave samples were two women and three men aged 18 to 49. Overall study results and limits: Naive subsets, compared against memory subsets, generally had larger estimated richness values.

Germline-derived CDR1 and CDR2 are MGHRA and YSYEKL. This CDR3 is 13 amino acids long. Deletions cut 1 base from V and 6 bases from J, with 7 bases between. On this clone itself: Antigen unknown.

Several immunoSEQ 96-well plates shared each subset's DNA, each plate a replicate. The sorted-subset replicate PCRs were given around 190 ng DNA, which is 30,000 or so T cell genomes. Measured with immunoSEQ multiplex PCR; TCRdb has only the in-frame clones, and not every one. The sample lists about 990,000 clones; around 82% were seen once. The sample taken for sequencing was memory CD4+ T cells from PBMCs. Subset described: CD45RA-negative fraction. The chain combines TRBV4-1 with TRBJ2-1, with D perhaps TRBD1 (6 bases). The TCR was taken from a man younger than 35 in good health. Some clones in this sample may be carry-over from other donors' samples. CDR3 amino acids: CASSQGGPNEQFF. The DNA for the CDR3 is TGCGCCAGCAGCCAAGGGGGGCCCAATGAGCAGTTCTTC.